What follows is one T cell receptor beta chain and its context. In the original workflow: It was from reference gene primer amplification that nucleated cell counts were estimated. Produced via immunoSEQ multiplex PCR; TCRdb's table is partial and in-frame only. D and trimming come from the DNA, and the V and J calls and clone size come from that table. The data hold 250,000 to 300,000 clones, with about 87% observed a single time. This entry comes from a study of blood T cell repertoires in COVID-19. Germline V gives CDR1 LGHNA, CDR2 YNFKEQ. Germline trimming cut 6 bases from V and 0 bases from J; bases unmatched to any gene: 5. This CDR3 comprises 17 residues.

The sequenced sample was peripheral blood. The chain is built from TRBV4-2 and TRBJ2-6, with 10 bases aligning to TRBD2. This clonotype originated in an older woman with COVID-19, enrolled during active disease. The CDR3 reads CASRKAGGSSGANVLTF. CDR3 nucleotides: TGTGCCAGCAGAAAAGCGGGAGGGAGCTCTGGGGCCAACGTCCTGACTTTC.